These 21 T cell receptor beta chains were all obtained from the same sample, sequenced in a study of shared clonotypes between healthy human individuals. Selected positively for CCR7 and CD45RO-negative, naive CD8 cells excluded terminally differentiated effector memory CD45RA+ cells. Libraries were prepared by immunoSEQ multiplex PCR; TCRdb keeps only in-frame clonotypes and omits some of them. The sample holds about 820,000 clones, more than 85% seen once. The sequencing input was naive CD8+ T cells sorted from blood. These receptors all stem from a man aged 25 to 40 in good health.

This chain connects TRBV27 to TRBJ2-1; D gene uncertain. Trimming removed 7 bases at V and 8 bases at J, with 9 bases between. Germline CDR1 is MNHEY and CDR2 is SMNVEV (reference sequence). This CDR3 has 11 residues. CDR3 residues: CASIKGHEQFF. The DNA of the CDR3 is TGTGCCAGCATCAAGGGCCATGAGCAGTTCTTC.

V usage is TRBV10-3 and J usage is TRBJ2-7; the D gene could be TRBD1 or TRBD2 (6 bases each). Per the germline V gene, CDR1 is ENHRY and CDR2 is SYGVKD. V lost 4 bases to trimming and J lost 2 bases, with 15 bases between them. There are 15 residues in the CDR3. The CDR3: CAISGRRDKTYEQYF. The CDR3 DNA reads TGTGCCATCAGTGGAAGGAGGGACAAAACCTACGAGCAGTACTTC.

The J gene is TRBJ2-1, the V gene TRBV15; D perhaps matches TRBD2 (7 bases). Germline-derived CDR1 and CDR2 are LNHNV and YYDKDF (reference sequence). Trimming pared 2 bases from V and 4 bases from J, leaving 12 bases between. This CDR3 is 15 amino acids long. This CDR3 is CATSRRGTIYNEQFF. CDR3 nucleotides: TGTGCCACCAGCAGAAGGGGGACTATATACAATGAGCAGTTCTTC.

The rearrangement links TRBV4-2 to TRBJ1-5; no clear D. Germline values: CDR1 LGHNA, CDR2 YNFKEQ. V shed 4 bases and J shed 4 bases, with 14 bases lying between them. This CDR3 has 15 amino acids. CDR3 in amino acids: CASSPGKGLNQPQHF. The CDR3 DNA reads as TGTGCCAGCAGCCCCGGTAAAGGCCTAAATCAGCCCCAGCATTTT.

The rearrangement uses TRBV7-9 and TRBJ1-4; 8 nucleotides align to TRBD1. Germline V lookup: CDR1 SEHNR, CDR2 FQNEAQ (reference sequence). The CDR3 has 15 amino acids. J was trimmed by 6 bases and V by 5 bases; bases with no gene match: 8. The CDR3 DNA reads as TGTGCCAGCAGCCGCCAGGACAGGGCGGATGAAAAACTGTTTTTT. Its translation: CASSRQDRADEKLFF.

This clone has a handful of counts. Other DNA sequences within the sample encode an identical CDR3. The rearrangement uses TRBV2 and TRBJ2-1; D not certain. The germline gives CDR1 SNHLY, CDR2 FYNNEI. CDR3 size: 12 residues. Trimming took 1 base from V and 7 from J, leaving 5 bases between them. CDR3 protein: CASSEGGNEQFF. The CDR3 bases are TGTGCCAGCAGTGAAGGTGGAAATGAGCAGTTCTTC.

The V gene is TRBV5-4, the J gene TRBJ2-7, with 10 bases lining up with TRBD1. Germline assignment: CDR1 SGHNT and CDR2 YYREEE (reference sequence). The V gene end was trimmed by 4 bases and the J gene end by 2 bases; junction bases not matched to a gene: 3. The CDR3 is 14 residues long. The CDR3 spells CASSQDRGAYEQYF. In DNA form, the CDR3 reads TGTGCCAGCAGCCAGGACAGGGGGGCCTACGAGCAGTACTTC.

A few counts support this clone. The chain employs TRBV30 and TRBJ2-2; D gene uncertain. CDR1 and CDR2 (germline): GTSNPN, SVGIG (reference sequence). V was cut by 4 bases and J by 8 bases, with 11 bases left in between. The CDR3 loop spans 12 amino acids. CDR3 bases: TGTGCCTGGAATGGTAATGTTGGGGAGCTGTTTTTT. Translated, it gives CAWNGNVGELFF.

The chain joins TRBV7-6 to TRBJ1-3; TRBD1 aligns across 10 bases. Germline-derived CDR1 and CDR2 are SGHVS and FNYEAQ. J gave up 0 bases and V 4 bases, and 3 bases lay outside the gene matches. CDR3 length: 16 amino acids. DNA of the CDR3: TGTGCCAGCAGCTCGGGACAGGGGATCTCTGGAAACACCATATATTTT. It encodes CASSSGQGISGNTIYF.

The chain combines TRBV7-9 with TRBJ2-7, with a weak D call TRBD1 (5 bases). CDR1 is SEHNR, CDR2 FQNEAQ, per germline (reference sequence). V gave up 5 bases and J gave up 1 base, with 9 bases separating them. The length of the CDR3 is 13 residues. The CDR3 DNA sequence: TGTGCCAGCAGCGGCAGGGTGTCCTACGAGCAGTACTTC. Encoded protein: CASSGRVSYEQYF.

The V call is TRBV4-1, the J call TRBJ1-3; tentatively, D is TRBD1 (6 bases). CDR3 length: 19 amino acids. Per germline, CDR1 MGHRA and CDR2 YSYEKL. Trimming took off 4 bases at V and 3 bases at J, with 25 bases between the two ends. The CDR3 is CASSLFPGARGADGNTIYF. The CDR3 nucleotides read TGCGCCAGCAGCCTCTTCCCCGGGGCACGGGGGGCAGATGGAAACACCATATATTTT.

The rearrangement links TRBV4-1 to TRBJ1-5; D not resolved. Germline CDR1 is MGHRA and CDR2 is YSYEKL. V was clipped by 2 bases and J by 0 bases, with 8 bases between them. The CDR3 sequence is 15 residues long. The CDR3 sequence: CASSQHRFSNQPQHF. In DNA, the CDR3 is TGCGCCAGCAGCCAACACAGATTTAGCAATCAGCCCCAGCATTTT.

With respect to this clone: Other DNA sequences in this specimen translate into the identical CDR3. The rearrangement links TRBV11-2 to TRBJ1-5, with D perhaps matching TRBD1 (6 bases). Germline V CDR1 and CDR2: SGHAT, FQNNGV. This CDR3 comprises 14 residues. The ends were cut back, 2 bases at V and 3 bases at J, with 8 bases in the middle. The CDR3 nucleotides read TGTGCCAGCAGCTTATCAGGGGTCAATCAGCCCCAGCATTTT. Amino acids: CASSLSGVNQPQHF. The whole variable domain, filled in from reference TRBV11-2 and TRBJ1-5, reads EAGVAQSPRYKIIEKRQSVAFWCNPISGHATLYWYQQILGQGPKLLIQFQNNGVVDDSQLPKDRFSAERLKGVDSTLKIQPAKLEDSAVYLCASSLSGVNQPQHFGDGTRLSIL.

The chain uses TRBV6-5 and TRBJ1-2; no firm D call. Trimming cost V 2 bases and J 5 bases, with 9 bases left between them. Germline V lookup: CDR1 MNHEY, CDR2 SVGAGI. This CDR3 has 13 residues. CDR3 sequence reads: CASSYVADYGYTF. CDR3 nucleotide sequence: TGTGCCAGCAGTTACGTCGCGGATTATGGCTACACCTTC.

The rearrangement joins TRBV6-1 to TRBJ2-1; 7 bases fit TRBD1. The CDR3 extends over 14 amino acids. The ends lost 1 base at V and 6 bases at J; junction bases unmatched: 3. From germline, CDR1 is MNHNS and CDR2 SASEGT. CDR3 coding DNA: TGTGCCAGCAGTGAAGAGGGGGCCGTCAATGAGCAGTTCTTC. Protein: CASSEEGAVNEQFF.

V usage is TRBV6-6 and J usage is TRBJ2-2, with TRBD2 identical over 9 bases. The CDR3 loop spans 16 amino acids. V gave up 8 bases and J gave up 1 base; unmatched junction bases: 8. CDR1 is MNHNY and CDR2 is SVGAGI in the germline V gene (reference sequence). CDR3 nucleotide sequence: TGTGCCAGCGACCGGGCGGGAGGGCGGAACACCGGGGAGCTGTTTTTT. Residues: CASDRAGGRNTGELFF.

The chain links TRBV5-6 to TRBJ2-5; a weak D match, TRBD2 (6 bases). From germline, CDR1 is SGHDT and CDR2 YYEEEE. This CDR3 is 13 amino acids long. The germline V and J ends were trimmed by 4 bases and 3 bases, with 10 bases remaining between them. The CDR3 DNA is TGTGCCAGCAGCGGCGGGATGGAAGAGACCCAGTACTTC. Its protein is CASSGGMEETQYF. Complete variable domain (other parts from reference TRBV5-6 and TRBJ2-5): DAGVTQSPTHLIKTRGQQVTLRCSPKSGHDTVSWYQQALGQGPQFIFQYYEEEERQRGNFPDRFSGHQFPNYSSELNVNALLLGDSALYLCASSGGMEETQYFGPGTRLLVL.

The chain links TRBV2 to TRBJ2-7, with 9 bases that match TRBD1. Germline V gives CDR1 SNHLY, CDR2 FYNNEI. This CDR3 has 15 amino acids. Losses at the gene ends were 8 bases for V and 3 bases for J; bases not matched to a gene: 11. The CDR3 DNA follows: TGTGCCAGCTTAGATCCTGGGGACAGGGACTACGAGCAGTACTTC. Protein product: CASLDPGDRDYEQYF.

Only a few counts were recorded for this clone. The chain is built from TRBV27 and TRBJ2-1; D not resolved. The CDR3 has 12 residues. The germline CDR1 and CDR2 sequences are MNHEY and SMNVEV (reference sequence). Trimming pared 2 bases from V and 10 bases from J, leaving 9 bases between. The CDR3 DNA sequence: TGTGCCAGCAGTTTACCGCTAGGGGAGCAGTTCTTC. Translation: CASSLPLGEQFF.

The V and J genes are TRBV7-6 and TRBJ2-1, with a tentative D call TRBD2 (6 bases). In germline, CDR1 is SGHVS, CDR2 FNYEAQ. V gave up 3 bases and J gave up 5 bases, with 11 bases separating them. The CDR3 is 14 residues long. In DNA, the CDR3 is TGTGCCAGCAGCTTCGGGACTGGGAACAATGAGCAGTTCTTC. This codes for CASSFGTGNNEQFF.

This chain links TRBV6-1 with TRBJ2-2; tentatively, D is TRBD1 (6 bases). Trimming took 6 bases from V and 4 from J, leaving 6 bases between them. The CDR3 spans 12 residues. The germline V gene encodes CDR1 MNHNS and CDR2 SASEGT. The CDR3 loop is CASRGGTGELFF. The CDR3 nucleotides read TGTGCCAGCAGAGGGGGCACCGGGGAGCTGTTTTTT.